The sequence of this T cell receptor (beta chain) was determined in a study of neurological immune-mediated disorders. Trimming took 5 bases from V and 1 from J, leaving 9 bases between them. The CDR3 length is 14 residues. CDR1 is SGHRS and CDR2 is YFSETQ in the germline V gene. The sample's time point: longitudinal time-point 1 (baseline). The group of healthy controls was made up of people who were blood bank volunteers in Maryland, USA. This clonotype was counted many times. The antigen is unknown. MiXCR was run by TCRdb on the 5' RACE reads, yielding one entry per CDR3 protein. The table records about 49,000 distinct CDR3 sequences, roughly 10% of them present only once. Overall study results and limits: In HTLV-1-associated myelopathy, TCR clonal expansion was greatest, whereas multiple sclerosis had the least, falling below healthy controls. No CDR3 amino acid sequences were shared by expanded clones across subjects, suggesting private repertoires in all groups.

The sequencing input was PBMCs. This TCR derives from a woman in her forties in good health. V is TRBV5-1 and J is TRBJ2-2; D not resolved. The CDR3 loop is CASRRDGNTGELFF. The DNA for the CDR3 is TGCGCCAGCAGGCGCGACGGGAACACCGGGGAGCTGTTTTTT.